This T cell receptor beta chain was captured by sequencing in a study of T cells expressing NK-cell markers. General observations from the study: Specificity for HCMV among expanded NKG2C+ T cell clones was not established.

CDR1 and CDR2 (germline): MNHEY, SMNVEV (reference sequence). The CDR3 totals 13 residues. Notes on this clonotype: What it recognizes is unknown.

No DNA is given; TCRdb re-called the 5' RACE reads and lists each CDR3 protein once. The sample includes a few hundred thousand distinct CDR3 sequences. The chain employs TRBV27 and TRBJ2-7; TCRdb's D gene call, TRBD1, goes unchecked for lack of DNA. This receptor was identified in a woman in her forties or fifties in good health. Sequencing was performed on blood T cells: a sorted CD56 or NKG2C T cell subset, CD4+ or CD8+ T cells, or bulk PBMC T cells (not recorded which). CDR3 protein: CASTGQGGYEQYF.